Listed here is a single TCR beta chain. Its antigen remains undetermined. No base quality information exists; no much larger clone differs at one position. The sample belongs to a study of a mutant IDH1 vaccine in newly diagnosed glioma (dated by TCRdb to about 2021). Looking at the study overall: Vaccination was initiated 4-6 weeks after radiotherapy alone, or concurrently with temozolomide cycles in the chemotherapy-containing groups. The roughly 32 treated patients were approximately 62% male and about 38% female, with a mean age of around 40 years. Before enrollment, most patients had been given radiochemotherapy with temozolomide as standard therapy, while the rest had received either radiotherapy alone or temozolomide alone. Visit V12 was the week-35 safety follow-up and visit V13 was the week-47 end of study. Peripheral blood was collected at six visits: V03 (baseline), V05, V07, V10, V12 and V13. For exploratory analyses, longitudinal TCRB deep sequencing was carried out in 25 treated patients wherever samples were available. The paper's findings and limits, for the study overall: Vaccine-induced immune responses across multiple MHC alleles were detected in 85% to 95% of patients. Pseudoprogression appeared unrelated to alterations in the top peripheral T cell clonotypes detected by TCRB sequencing. Availability determined which PBMC samples were chosen for TCRB deep sequencing. According to the authors, sample limitations meant that analyses of patient blood samples could not be reproduced.

Trimming removed 4 bases from V and 4 bases from J, leaving 17 bases between the germline ends. From cysteine to phenylalanine, the CDR3 is 16 amino acids long. Only CDR3 DNA is held: 48 bases, read in frame from base 1. Sequences MGHRA (CDR1) and YSYEKL (CDR2) are obtained from the germline V gene. This sample's time point label indicates: week 35, safety follow-up. Each vaccine dose, consisting of 300 ug of a 20-mer mutant IDH1 peptide in Montanide, was administered subcutaneously with topical imiquimod. Across visits V03 through V10, patients got a total of eight vaccinations, given in weeks 1, 3, 5, 7, 11, 15, 19 and 23. Donors had newly diagnosed WHO grade 3 or 4 IDH1-mutant astrocytomas with loss of nuclear ATRX. The samples were drawn from NOA16, a multicentre, single-arm, open-label phase I trial in Germany that tested a mutant IDH1 peptide vaccine in humans for the first time. Genomic DNA for TCRB sequencing was extracted from EDTA blood using the DNeasy Blood and Tissue Kit.

Receptor libraries were prepared by the immunoSEQ multiplex PCR assay. Following the manufacturer's protocol, the hsTCRB Kit was used to amplify rearranged TCR beta chain sequences. TCRB libraries were sequenced on an Illumina MiSeq. From the authors' description of their analysis: The proprietary platform of the kit vendor was used for demultiplexing, trimming and gene mapping. This is the immuneACCESS table as TCRdb keeps it, with only in-frame sequences that have V and J called. A part of the clones is gone; compared with another copy, unresolved V genes explain less than half, and the rest is unexplained. V, J and clone size derive from that table, while D and trimming were established from the DNA sequence. The sample records roughly 64,000 clones, roughly four fifths of which are singletons. In total, the top ten clones hold around 4.5% of the sample.

The sequence is built from TRBV4-1 and TRBJ1-3, and perhaps TRBD1 as D gene, on 5 matching bases. The sequencing here drew on PBMCs, taken from a glioma patient whose treatment included an IDH1 peptide vaccine. This clonotype was obtained from a man in his fifties with glioma. The nucleotide sequence is TGCGCCAGCAGCCGAACATCTCAGGGTTACGGAAACACCATATATTTT. Its translation is CASSRTSQGYGNTIYF.